Following are 32 T cell receptor beta chains from one sample sequenced in a study of blood T cell repertoires in COVID-19. Produced via immunoSEQ multiplex PCR; TCRdb's table is partial and in-frame only. This table holds approximately 110,000 clones, roughly nine tenths found once. Sequences were obtained from peripheral blood. The source is a woman of 80 years or more with acute or convalescent COVID-19.

The chain couples TRBV28 to TRBJ1-1, with TRBD1 identical over 9 bases. Germline CDR1 reads MDHEN; CDR2 reads SYDVKM. This CDR3 contains 13 residues. V dropped 4 bases and J dropped 9; count of bases not matched to a gene: 6. The CDR3 DNA reads as TGTGCCAGCAGTTCCCTTGGACAGGGGAAAGCTTTCTTT. Amino acid sequence: CASSSLGQGKAFF.

The chain is built from TRBV7-2 and TRBJ2-3; TRBD1 matches 8 bases. The CDR3 spans 16 residues. Germline CDR1 is SGHTA and CDR2 is FQGNSA. Trimming removed 5 bases from V and 5 bases from J; junction bases left unmatched: 12. As DNA, the CDR3 is TGTGCCAGCAGCCAGGGGGGCCAGGGGGCTGGAGATACGCAGTATTTT. Translating it yields CASSQGGQGAGDTQYF.

The J gene is TRBJ2-5, the V gene TRBV24-1; perhaps TRBD1 as D (5 bases). Germline-derived CDR1 and CDR2 are KGHDR and SFDVKD. Between the trimmed V and J ends, which lost 5 bases and 4 bases, there was a span of 13 bases. The CDR3 has 14 amino acids. The CDR3, as DNA: TGTGCCACCAGTGTGGGTCAGGGTATAGAGACCCAGTACTTC. This translates into CATSVGQGIETQYF.

This clone appeared a single time. This chain joins TRBV19 and TRBJ1-1; 8 positions match TRBD1. Germline lookup yields CDR1 LNHDA and CDR2 SQIVND (reference sequence). This CDR3 contains 13 residues. The junction had 9 bases not matched to a gene; V was cut back by 5 bases and J by 10 bases. In nucleotides, the CDR3 is TGTGCCAGTAGTGTGACAGGGGCTTTTTCAGCTTTCTTT. Translation gives CASSVTGAFSAFF.

The chain uses TRBV4-3 and TRBJ1-2, with D possibly TRBD1 on 5 matching bases. Between the trimmed V and J ends, which lost 0 bases and 6 bases, there was a span of 14 bases. The CDR3 is made up of 15 amino acids. The germline CDR1 and CDR2 sequences are LGHNA and YSLEER. CDR3 sequence (DNA): TGCGCCAGCAGCCAAGATTCACCAGGGACTAATGGCTACACCTTC. As protein: CASSQDSPGTNGYTF.

V and J are TRBV28 and TRBJ1-2, with 7 positions matching TRBD1. The ends lost 3 bases at V and 3 bases at J; junction bases unmatched: 7. The CDR3 has 15 residues. Germline-derived CDR1 and CDR2 are MDHEN and SYDVKM. CDR3 DNA sequence: TGTGCCAGCAGTTTCCCCCAGACAGGGTACTATGGCTACACCTTC. Translating it yields CASSFPQTGYYGYTF.

The CDR3 coding sequence is TGTGCCAGCAGTAAACTTAACACTGAAGCTTTCTTT. Translated: CASSKLNTEAFF. This rearrangement joins TRBV6-1 to TRBJ1-1; D uncertain. Trimming removed 5 bases at V and 2 bases at J, with 6 bases between. The germline V gene encodes CDR1 MNHNS and CDR2 SASEGT. The CDR3 loop spans 12 amino acids.

The V and J genes are TRBV29-1 and TRBJ2-7; TRBD2 agrees at 11 bases. V was clipped by 2 bases and J by 4 bases; unmatched bases: 10. The CDR3 totals 16 residues. Germline-derived CDR1 and CDR2 are SQVTM and ANQGSEA. The CDR3 region is CSVETIRTSGLYEQYF. The CDR3 region has the DNA TGCAGCGTTGAAACAATTCGGACTAGCGGGTTGTACGAGCAGTACTTC.

This clone was detected once. This rearrangement joins TRBV27 to TRBJ2-4; possibly TRBD2 for D (6 bases). Germline assignment: CDR1 MNHEY and CDR2 SMNVEV (reference sequence). This CDR3 is built from 16 residues. The ends were cut back, 4 bases at V and 2 bases at J, with 15 bases in the middle. CDR3: CASSYRGGLTKNIQYF. CDR3 DNA: TGTGCCAGCAGTTACCGCGGCGGACTAACCAAAAACATTCAGTACTTC.

The chain recombines TRBV15 with TRBJ1-3; D not resolved. Germline V lookup: CDR1 LNHNV, CDR2 YYDKDF (reference sequence). This CDR3 has 16 residues. The germline V and J ends were trimmed by 2 bases and 0 bases, with 11 bases remaining between them. The CDR3 here is CATSRRVANSGNTIYF. In DNA form, the CDR3 reads TGTGCCACCAGCAGACGGGTGGCAAACTCTGGAAACACCATATATTTT.

The chain has TRBV27 and TRBJ1-6, with 10 bases lining up with TRBD1. CDR1 is MNHEY, CDR2 SMNVEV, per germline (reference sequence). The CDR3 sequence is 15 residues long. The J segment lost 9 bases and the V segment lost 3 bases, leaving 5 bases of the junction unmatched. The CDR3 is CASSFQGTGVSPLHF. The CDR3, as DNA: TGTGCCAGCAGTTTCCAGGGGACAGGGGTTTCACCCCTCCACTTT.

The rearrangement links TRBV6-1 to TRBJ1-3; perhaps TRBD1 as D (5 bases). CDR3 length: 13 amino acids. The ends were cut back, 3 bases at V and 2 bases at J, with 5 bases in the middle. The V gene's germline CDR1 is MNHNS and CDR2 SASEGT. CDR3 bases: TGTGCCAGCAGTGACAGGGCTGGAAACACCATATATTTT. This translates into CASSDRAGNTIYF.

This rearrangement joins TRBV28 to TRBJ1-5; a weak D match, TRBD1 (5 bases). Germline values: CDR1 MDHEN, CDR2 SYDVKM. With 7 bases removed from V and 0 bases from J, the gap between germline ends came to 13 bases. The CDR3 runs 15 residues. The CDR3 DNA sequence: TGTGCCAGCAACAGGCCCGACGGTAGCAATCAGCCCCAGCATTTT. Protein sequence: CASNRPDGSNQPQHF. The entire variable domain, with the rest obtained from reference TRBV28 and TRBJ1-5, is as follows: DVKVTQSSRYLVKRTGEKVFLECVQDMDHENMFWYRQDPGLGLRLIYFSYDVKMKEKGDIPEGYSVSREKKERFSLILESASTNQTSMYLCASNRPDGSNQPQHFGDGTRLSIL.

This rearrangement joins TRBV10-3 to TRBJ1-5, with 9 bases matching TRBD1. CDR3 length: 15 amino acids. The ends lost 2 bases at V and 1 base at J; junction bases unmatched: 0. Per the germline V gene, CDR1 is ENHRY and CDR2 is SYGVKD. The CDR3 DNA follows: TGTGCCATCAGTGAGGGACAGGGGAGCAATCAGCCCCAGCATTTT. This sequence encodes CAISEGQGSNQPQHF.

This CDR3 is CASSPKQASYNEQFF. The CDR3 coding sequence is TGTGCCAGCAGCCCAAAACAGGCATCCTACAATGAGCAGTTCTTC. The rearrangement joins TRBV27 to TRBJ2-1; TRBD1 is a possible D gene (5 bases). Trimming stripped 6 bases from V and 1 base from J, with 13 bases between. The CDR3 extends over 15 amino acids. Per germline, CDR1 MNHEY and CDR2 SMNVEV (reference sequence).

The chain couples TRBV5-5 to TRBJ1-4, with 7 bases identical to TRBD1. Germline CDR1 reads SGHKS; CDR2 reads YYEKEE (reference sequence). This CDR3 is 14 amino acids long. J lost 5 bases, V lost 4 bases, and 5 bases had no gene match. The CDR3 sequence: CASSNRGKNEKLFF. The CDR3 DNA reads TGTGCCAGCAGCAACAGGGGAAAGAATGAAAAACTGTTTTTT. The full variable domain, in which reference TRBV5-5 and TRBJ1-4 provide the parts outside the CDR3, is DAGVTQSPTHLIKTRGQQVTLRCSPISGHKSVSWYQQVLGQGPQFIFQYYEKEERGRGNFPDRFSARQFPNYSSELNVNALLLGDSALYLCASSNRGKNEKLFFGSGTQLSVL.

The chain combines TRBV6-5 with TRBJ2-1; no clear D. The CDR3 is 13 residues long. Germline CDR1 is MNHEY and CDR2 is SVGAGI. For the CDR3, the DNA is TGTGCAGCTGCACCCCCCCTTGACAATGAGCAGTTCTTC. It codes for CAAAPPLDNEQFF.

The CDR3 DNA is TGTGCCAGCAGTTACTCGACAGGAGCGTGGAATGAGCAGTTCTTC. As protein: CASSYSTGAWNEQFF. The chain has TRBV6-5 and TRBJ2-1; TRBD1 is a possible D gene (6 bases). Germline CDR1 is MNHEY and CDR2 is SVGAGI. The length of the CDR3 is 15 residues. Trimming removed 0 bases from V and 7 bases from J, with 13 bases in between.

J is TRBJ1-3 and V is TRBV5-1; D unclear. CDR3 size: 15 residues. V lost 4 bases, J lost 4 bases, and 15 bases lay in between. Germline-derived CDR1 and CDR2 are SGHRS and YFSETQ. The CDR3 here is CASSLESQAGNTIYF. Here the CDR3 DNA reads TGCGCCAGCAGCCTGGAGTCCCAGGCGGGAAACACCATATATTTT.

The chain joins TRBV18 to TRBJ2-3; perhaps TRBD2 as D (5 bases). Germline CDR1 is KGHSH and CDR2 is LQKENI. V was clipped by 3 bases and J by 0 bases, with 13 bases between them. There are 16 residues in the CDR3. The CDR3 DNA is TGTGCCAGCTCACCTCCAGTTGGAGGCAGCACAGATACGCAGTATTTT. This gives the protein CASSPPVGGSTDTQYF. Based on the CDR3 plus reference TRBV18 and TRBJ2-3, the full variable domain is NAGVMQNPRHLVRRRGQEARLRCSPMKGHSHVYWYRQLPEEGLKFMVYLQKENIIDESGMPKERFSAEFPKEGPSILRIQQVVRGDSAAYFCASSPPVGGSTDTQYFGPGTRLTVL.

This sequence joins TRBV7-9 and TRBJ2-7; 7 bases align to TRBD2. V shed 3 bases and J 0 bases; nucleotides not matched to a gene: 8. This CDR3 contains 16 residues. The germline V gene has CDR1 SEHNR and CDR2 FQNEAQ (reference sequence). The CDR3 reads CASSLGGGRSSYEQYF. In nucleotides, the CDR3 is TGTGCCAGCAGCTTGGGCGGGGGACGTAGCTCCTACGAGCAGTACTTC.

The gene calls are TRBV6-8 and TRBJ2-7; D gene uncertain. The germline V gene encodes CDR1 MNHGY and CDR2 SAAAGT. The CDR3 is 12 residues long. V was shortened by 6 bases and J by 4 bases, with 10 bases between the two germline ends. The chain's CDR3 is CASSPPSYEQYF. CDR3 sequence (DNA): TGTGCCAGCAGCCCCCCGTCGTACGAGCAGTACTTC.

V usage is TRBV5-1 and J usage is TRBJ1-1, with a possible D match to TRBD1 (6 bases). Germline-derived CDR1 and CDR2 are SGHRS and YFSETQ. The CDR3 loop spans 14 amino acids. The ends were cut back, 4 bases at V and 1 base at J, with 11 bases in the middle. Here the CDR3 reads CASSPGTPNTEAFF. The CDR3 bases are TGCGCCAGCAGCCCCGGGACACCGAACACTGAAGCTTTCTTT.

The chain recombines TRBV21-1 with TRBJ2-3; the D segment call TRBD1 is taken from the table without a DNA check. TRBV21-1 is designated a pseudogene. The CDR3 totals 19 residues. The CDR3 DNA reads as TGTGCCAGCAGCAAAGCCTACAAGTACGGGACACTAAACACAGATACGCAGTATTTT. Translation: CASSKAYKYGTLNTDTQYF.

This clone came up once. The chain couples TRBV7-2 to TRBJ2-1; 11 bases match TRBD2. CDR1 and CDR2 (germline): SGHTA, FQGNSA. V was pared by 5 bases and J by 7 bases, with 10 bases of the junction left unmatched. The CDR3 extends over 16 amino acids. As DNA, the CDR3 is TGTGCCAGCAGCCCCGCCGGTCTAGCGGGGGGTAATGAGCAGTTCTTC. This translates into CASSPAGLAGGNEQFF.

For the CDR3, the DNA is TGCGCCAGCAGCTTGGTTAGGGGGAATTCACCCCTCCACTTT. Translation gives CASSLVRGNSPLHF. The rearrangement joins TRBV5-1 to TRBJ1-6, with a weak D call TRBD1 (6 bases). With 0 bases removed from V and 7 bases from J, the gap between germline ends came to 8 bases. CDR3 length: 14 residues. Germline values: CDR1 SGHRS, CDR2 YFSETQ.

The chain is built from TRBV19 and TRBJ2-1; tentative D call: TRBD1 (6 bases). CDR1 is LNHDA, CDR2 SQIVND, per germline (reference sequence). The V gene lost 5 bases and the J gene lost 6 bases, with 11 bases spanning the gap. The CDR3 is 13 amino acids. This CDR3 is CASSAEGVNEQFF. The CDR3 DNA follows: TGTGCCAGTAGTGCAGAGGGGGTCAATGAGCAGTTCTTC.

This chain uses TRBV15 with TRBJ1-3; the match to TRBD1 covers 7 bases. Trimming removed 5 bases from V and 0 bases from J; junction bases left unmatched: 4. This CDR3 region has 15 residues. Germline V CDR1 and CDR2: LNHNV, YYDKDF (reference sequence). CDR3 in amino acids: CATSSRTGSGNTIYF. CDR3 sequence (DNA): TGTGCCACCAGCTCGCGGACAGGCTCTGGAAACACCATATATTTT.

This chain links TRBV5-3 with TRBJ2-3; 8 bases fit TRBD2. TRBV5-3 has ORF status, its function being uncertain. The CDR3 has 15 residues. The V segment lost 3 bases and the J segment 5 bases; nucleotides outside the gene matches: 8. CDR3 loop: CARSSTRRGEDTQYF. The CDR3 nucleotides are TGTGCCAGAAGCTCGACCCGGCGGGGGGAAGATACGCAGTATTTT.

In this sample, this clone turned up once. The CDR3 DNA reads TGTGCCAGCAGCCAAGATTGGACAGGGGCAAACTATGGCTACACCTTC. It yields the protein CASSQDWTGANYGYTF. The V call is TRBV3-1 (or the pseudogene TRBV3-2), the J call TRBJ1-2, with TRBD1 identical over 9 bases. Trimming cost V 0 bases and J 2 bases; bases outside gene matches: 4. The germline V gene has CDR1 LGHDT and CDR2 YNNKEL (reference sequence). This CDR3 has 16 residues.

This clone was recorded once. The chain recombines TRBV19 with TRBJ2-7, with 7 bases fitting TRBD2. This CDR3 comprises 13 residues. V lost 1 base to trimming and J lost 6 bases; unmatched junction nucleotides: 3. CDR1 and CDR2 (germline): LNHDA, SQIVND (reference sequence). As DNA, the CDR3 is TGTGCCAGTAGTATAGGGTGGGAGGGCGAGCAGTACTTC. This sequence encodes CASSIGWEGEQYF. The full variable domain, in which reference TRBV19 and TRBJ2-7 provide the parts outside the CDR3, is DGGITQSPKYLFRKEGQNVTLSCEQNLNHDAMYWYRQDPGQGLRLIYYSQIVNDFQKGDIAEGYSVSREKKESFPLTVTSAQKNPTAFYLCASSIGWEGEQYFGPGTRLTVT.

This clone was seen once. This chain joins TRBV6-5 and TRBJ1-3; D is perhaps TRBD1 (5 bases). The germline V gene has CDR1 MNHEY and CDR2 SVGAGI. V shed 5 bases and J shed 1 base, with 6 bases lying between them. This CDR3 comprises 13 residues. CDR3 residues: CASSRGSGNTIYF. The CDR3 nucleotides read TGTGCCAGCAGTAGGGGTTCTGGAAACACCATATATTTT.